A selection of T cell receptor beta chains follows, all from one sample in a study of T cell changes during pregnancy in multiple sclerosis. Method: immunoSEQ multiplex PCR; TCRdb's copy keeps in-frame clones and lacks some. Of about 80,000 clones in the sample, about 92% are singletons; the top ten hold about 3%. The sequencing here drew on peripheral blood, taken before pregnancy. The receptors come from a female donor with multiple sclerosis, enrolled in a pregnancy study. Each CDR3 is given with its conserved first and last residue. The order of the fields is D gene, V gene, clone size, J gene, CDR3 DNA, CDR3 protein. The D gene is left open where the match is weak. Some rows mark clone size as missing; the rest say once, few, many or name a class of expanded clone.

D: NA
V: TRBV28
size: NA
J: TRBJ2-4
DNA: TGTGCCAGCAGCCCCCTAGGACTAGCCAAAAACATTCAGTACTTC
CDR3: CASSPLGLAKNIQYF

D: TRBD2
V: TRBV5-1
size: NA
J: TRBJ2-1
DNA: TGCGCCAGCAGCTTCGAGCGGGGCCCCCCCCGCAACAATGAGCAGTTCTTC
CDR3: CASSFERGPPRNNEQFF

D: TRBD1
V: TRBV27
size: NA
J: TRBJ1-5
DNA: TGTGCCAGCAGTCCTGGACAGGGGCGTTTCTCCAATCAGCCCCAGCATTTT
CDR3: CASSPGQGRFSNQPQHF

D: NA
V: TRBV5-5
size: NA
J: TRBJ1-2
DNA: TGTGCCAGCCTGGGGCGGGACCCGTATGGCTACACCTTC
CDR3: CASLGRDPYGYTF

D: NA
V: TRBV28
size: NA
J: TRBJ2-7
DNA: TGTGCCAGCAGTTTATTTTCTCTAGCGAGCAGGAGCTCCTACGAGCAGTACTTC
CDR3: CASSLFSLASRSSYEQYF

D: TRBD1
V: TRBV7-2
size: once
J: TRBJ1-2
DNA: TGTGCCAGCAGCTTAGCTGGGAGTCAGGGGGTGGGCTACACCTTC
CDR3: CASSLAGSQGVGYTF

D: NA
V: TRBV6-5
size: once
J: TRBJ2-1
DNA: TGTGCCAGCAGTTACCAAAGCGGATCAACCTACAATGAGCAGTTCTTC
CDR3: CASSYQSGSTYNEQFF

D: NA
V: TRBV19
size: NA
J: TRBJ2-7
DNA: TGTGCCAGTAGTATTCGACGGGAGTCCTCCTACGAGCAGTACTTC
CDR3: CASSIRRESSYEQYF

D: TRBD1
V: TRBV20-1
size: NA
J: TRBJ1-2
DNA: TGCAGTGCTACGACAGGGCATGGCTACACCTTC
CDR3: CSATTGHGYTF

D: TRBD2
V: TRBV28
size: NA
J: TRBJ2-1
DNA: TGTGCCAGCAGTTTCCCACTAGACGGGACTAGTCGCCACAATGAGCAGTTCTTC
CDR3: CASSFPLDGTSRHNEQFF

D: TRBD1
V: TRBV5-6
size: NA
J: TRBJ2-1
DNA: TGTGCCAGCAGCTTGGAGAGGGGACAGGGGGGCCTAAATGAGCAGTTCTTC
CDR3: CASSLERGQGGLNEQFF

D: TRBD1
V: TRBV9
size: NA
J: TRBJ2-6
DNA: TGTGCCAGCAGCGTAGTAGGCGGACCAGGGGGCGCAGGAGGCCTGACTTTC
CDR3: CASSVVGGPGGAGGLTF

D: NA
V: TRBV28
size: few
J: TRBJ1-2
DNA: TGTGCCAGCAGTTTATGGCAGGGTAACTATGGCTACACCTTC
CDR3: CASSLWQGNYGYTF

D: NA
V: TRBV29-1
size: few
J: TRBJ2-2
DNA: TGCAGCGTCCGTCGGCAGGCCGACACCGGGGAGCTGTTTTTT
CDR3: CSVRRQADTGELFF

D: TRBD2
V: TRBV4-1
size: NA
J: TRBJ2-1
DNA: TGCGCCAGCAGCCACATAAGCGGGAGTAAAAGCAATGAGCAGTTCTTC
CDR3: CASSHISGSKSNEQFF

D: NA
V: TRBV28
size: NA
J: TRBJ1-5
DNA: TGTGCCAGCAGTTTAAGTGGAGCGGGTAGCAATCAGCCCCAGCATTTT
CDR3: CASSLSGAGSNQPQHF

D: TRBD1
V: TRBV4-3
size: NA
J: TRBJ1-5
DNA: TGCGCCAGCAGCCAAGATCAGGGGGCCGGGCAGCCCCAGCATTTT
CDR3: CASSQDQGAGQPQHF

D: TRBD1
V: TRBV27
size: NA
J: TRBJ1-5
DNA: TGTGCCAGCAGTCTCACCGGGACAGGGGGCTGGCCCCAGCATTTT
CDR3: CASSLTGTGGWPQHF

D: TRBD2
V: TRBV5-1
size: NA
J: TRBJ2-2
DNA: TGCGCCAGCAGCTTGAAGGTAGCGGGGGACACCGGGGAGCTGTTTTTT
CDR3: CASSLKVAGDTGELFF

D: TRBD1
V: TRBV5-1
size: NA
J: TRBJ2-1
DNA: TGCGCCAGCAGCTTGACGGAACAGGGGGAGAAGTCTAGAGAGCAGTTCTTC
CDR3: CASSLTEQGEKSREQFF

D: NA
V: TRBV4-1
size: NA
J: TRBJ2-5
DNA: TGCGCCAGCAGCCAAGCAGGGGAAGAGACCCAGTACTTC
CDR3: CASSQAGEETQYF

D: TRBD2
V: TRBV27
size: NA
J: TRBJ2-5
DNA: TGTGCCAGCAGTTTCCTAGCGGGAGGGGGAGAGACCCAGTACTTC
CDR3: CASSFLAGGGETQYF

D: NA
V: TRBV10-3
size: once
J: TRBJ2-7
DNA: TGTGCCTTAGGAGGGGGCGCTAACGAGCAGTACTTC
CDR3: CALGGGANEQYF